This note documents a single T cell receptor (beta chain) sequence. Its antigen remains unidentified. Germline V gene lookup returns CDR1 MNHNS and CDR2 SASEGT. The V end lost 3 bases, the J end lost 8 bases, and 16 bases lay between the germline ends. There are 14 residues in the CDR3. The sample originates from a study of T cell responses to AZD1222 COVID-19 vaccine. Here immunoSEQ multiplex PCR was the method, and the copy in TCRdb shows in-frame clones only, minus some. This sample has 95,000 to 150,000 clones; approximately 92% occur once, and the top ten carry about 7.7%. Study-wide results and caveats: Clonal diversity was possibly underestimated, and the donors were mostly white British, with more females. Only after the peak T cell response were repertoires sampled. Just a handful of AZD1222 recipients tested seropositive at baseline. Rises in breadth and depth of Spike-specific TCRs came after two AZD1222 doses.

The receptor was derived from an adult who received the AZD1222 COVID-19 vaccine. The chain couples TRBV6-1 to TRBJ1-2; D might be TRBD1 (5 bases). The source material was peripheral blood, sampled 28 days after the second AZD1222 dose. This CDR3 is CASSEDLWGFGYTF. CDR3 in DNA: TGTGCCAGCAGTGAGGATCTTTGGGGCTTCGGCTACACCTTC.